This T cell receptor (beta chain) came from a study of post-analysis software for immune sequencing data. Carried by the TCR beta cDNA libraries were unique molecular identifiers. A single record per CDR3 protein comes from TCRdb applying MiXCR to the PCR reads. Among a few hundred thousand distinct CDR3 sequences listed, roughly 34% were seen once. Overall study results and limits: About 5 TRBV segments were more frequent in patients than controls; TRBV5-6, TRBV5-1 and TRBV20-1 belonged to this group.

Note on this clonotype: No antigen is known for it.

V was cut by 11 bases and J by 1 base, with 13 bases left in between. The CDR3 is made up of 13 amino acids. The V gene's germline CDR1 is MNHNY and CDR2 SVGAGI (reference sequence). This rearrangement joins TRBV6-6 to TRBJ2-3, with a tentative D call TRBD2 (5 bases). The receptor comes from a girl under 18 with multiple sclerosis. Input material: blood. The CDR3 reads CAARTGRTDTQYF. The CDR3 region has the DNA TGTGCCGCGCGGACTGGGCGCACAGATACGCAGTATTTT.